This TCR beta chain was sequenced in a study of blood T cells in healthy people across ages. The study, taken as a whole, reports: Diversity figures derived from one million T cells were judged to underestimate the true value. TCR beta diversity, measured per million T cells, fell in a roughly linear way with age.

Primed by a sample-barcoded 5' primer and a J-beta primer mix, a second PCR proceeded for 7 to 11 cycles. All cDNA molecules were each tagged by a template-switch adaptor with 12 random nucleotides. TCRdb re-called the 5' RACE reads through MiXCR, storing one row per CDR3 protein. This table has hundreds of thousands of distinct CDR3 sequences, 58% appearing once. Germline V gives CDR1 LGHNA, CDR2 YSLEER. Losses at the gene ends were 8 bases for V and 2 bases for J; bases not matched to a gene: 12. This CDR3 is built from 16 residues. The draw of peripheral blood yielded around 9.6 milliliters from each donor. Of note for this clonotype: Its antigen is currently unknown.

The source is a man aged 25-45 years in good health. This chain connects TRBV4-3 to TRBJ2-1; 7 nucleotides match TRBD2. The sequencing sample was made of blood. The chain's CDR3 is CASGRELASTYNEQFF. The CDR3 DNA reads TGCGCCAGCGGCCGGGAACTAGCGTCAACCTACAATGAGCAGTTCTTC.